Included here is one T cell receptor beta chain sequence, with context. In the original analysis: Amplified reference gene primers provided the basis for estimating nucleated cell counts. Repertoires were generated with immunoSEQ multiplex PCR, while TCRdb's copy carries only in-frame clones and drops some. V and J calls plus clone size are reproduced from that table; the DNA served to infer D and trimming. The profile covers under 150,000 clones, with about 80% appearing a single time and 9.5% to 10% taken by the ten largest. This CDR3 contains 15 residues. The germline gives CDR1 MGHDK, CDR2 SYGVNS. V lost 11 bases to trimming and J lost 4 bases; unmatched junction nucleotides: 13. These data belong to a study of blood T cell repertoires in COVID-19. The overall study: Collection of acute and convalescent COVID-19 samples took place in the United States, Italy and Spain. Nucleic acid was either cDNA or gDNA, and it came from T cells, B-cell-depleted T cells, or PBMCs.

The chain carries TRBV25-1 and TRBJ2-5; 10 bases align to TRBD1. This receptor was taken from a man aged 35-49 years with active or convalescent COVID-19. The sample taken for sequencing was peripheral blood. The CDR3 coding sequence is TGTGCCGTATCTGGCCGGGGACAGGGGAGAGAGACCCAGTACTTC. The encoded protein is CAVSGRGQGRETQYF.